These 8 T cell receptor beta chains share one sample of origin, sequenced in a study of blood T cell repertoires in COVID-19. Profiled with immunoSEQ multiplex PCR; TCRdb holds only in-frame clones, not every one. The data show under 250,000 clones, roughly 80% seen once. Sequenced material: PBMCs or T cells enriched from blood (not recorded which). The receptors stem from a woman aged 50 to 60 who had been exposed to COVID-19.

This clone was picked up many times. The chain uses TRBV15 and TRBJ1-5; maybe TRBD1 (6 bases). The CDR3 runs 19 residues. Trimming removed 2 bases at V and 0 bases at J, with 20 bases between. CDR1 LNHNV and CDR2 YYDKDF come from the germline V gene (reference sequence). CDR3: CATSRPQGSGHLSNQPQHF. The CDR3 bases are TGTGCCACCAGCAGACCACAGGGATCGGGACACCTTAGCAATCAGCCCCAGCATTTT.

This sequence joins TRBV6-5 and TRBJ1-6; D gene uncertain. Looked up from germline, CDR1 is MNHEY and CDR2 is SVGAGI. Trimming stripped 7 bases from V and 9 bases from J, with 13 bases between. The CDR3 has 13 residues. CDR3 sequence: CASTQPGGSPLHF. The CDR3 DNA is TGTGCCAGCACCCAACCCGGAGGTTCACCCCTCCACTTT.

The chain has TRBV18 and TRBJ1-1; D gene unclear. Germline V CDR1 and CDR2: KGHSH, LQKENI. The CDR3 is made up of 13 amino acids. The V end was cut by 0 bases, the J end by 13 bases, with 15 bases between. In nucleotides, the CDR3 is TGTGCCAGCTCACCACCGCCAGGTACCAAGGTTTTCTTT. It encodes CASSPPPGTKVFF.

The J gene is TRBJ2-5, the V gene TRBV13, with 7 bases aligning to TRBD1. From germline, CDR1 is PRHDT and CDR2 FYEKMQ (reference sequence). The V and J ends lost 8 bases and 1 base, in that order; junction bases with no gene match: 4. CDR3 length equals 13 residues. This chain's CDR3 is CASGNRGQETQYF. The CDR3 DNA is TGTGCCAGCGGAAACAGGGGCCAAGAGACCCAGTACTTC.

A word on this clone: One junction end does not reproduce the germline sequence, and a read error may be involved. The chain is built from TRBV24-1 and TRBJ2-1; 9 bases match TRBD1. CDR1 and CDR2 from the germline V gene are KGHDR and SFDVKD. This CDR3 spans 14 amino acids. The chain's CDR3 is CATSDSGTGRGGVF. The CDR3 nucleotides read TGTGCCACCAGTGATTCCGGGACAGGGAGAGGAGGGGTCTTC.

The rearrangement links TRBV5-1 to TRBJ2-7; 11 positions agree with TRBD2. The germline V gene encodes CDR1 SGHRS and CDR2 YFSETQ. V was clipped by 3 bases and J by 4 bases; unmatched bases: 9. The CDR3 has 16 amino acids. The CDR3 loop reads CASSYTLAGGPYEQYF. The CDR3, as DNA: TGCGCCAGCAGCTACACTCTAGCGGGGGGACCTTACGAGCAGTACTTC.

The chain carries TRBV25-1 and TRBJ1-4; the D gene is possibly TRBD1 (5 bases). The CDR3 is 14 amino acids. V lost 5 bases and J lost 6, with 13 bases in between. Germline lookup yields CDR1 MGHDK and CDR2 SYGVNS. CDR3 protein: CASSIIGGDEKLFF. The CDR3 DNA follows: TGTGCCAGCAGTATAATCGGGGGGGATGAAAAACTGTTTTTT. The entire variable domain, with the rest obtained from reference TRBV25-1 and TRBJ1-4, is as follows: EADIYQTPRYLVIGTGKKITLECSQTMGHDKMYWYQQDPGMELHLIHYSYGVNSTEKGDLSSESTVSRIRTEHFPLTLESARPSHTSQYLCASSIIGGDEKLFFGSGTQLSVL.

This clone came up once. In DNA, the CDR3 is TGTGCCAGCAGCCAACAACCGACTATAAAACTGTTTTTT. It specifies CASSQQPTIKLFF. The V call is TRBV14, the J call TRBJ1-4; no clear D. V was clipped by 2 bases and J by 10 bases, with 11 bases between them. This CDR3 region has 13 residues. The germline gives CDR1 SGHDN, CDR2 FVKESK.